This T cell receptor beta chain derives from a study of blood T cell repertoires in COVID-19. Overall study: Samples of COVID-19 (acute and convalescent) were obtained from the United States, Italy and Spain. T cells, B-cell-depleted T cells, or PBMCs supplied cDNA or gDNA.

In the original analysis: By means of reference gene primer amplification, nucleated cell counts were estimated. Profiling relied on immunoSEQ multiplex PCR, and the TCRdb table lists in-frame clones only, not all of them. V, J and clone size were drawn from that table, and D and trimming were deduced from the DNA. The sample records 200,000 or so clones, about nine tenths being singletons. Per the germline V gene, CDR1 is LGHDT and CDR2 is YNNKEL (reference sequence). Trimming removed 5 bases from V and 9 bases from J; junction bases left unmatched: 18. The CDR3 covers 16 residues. This clonotype originated in a man between 60 and 70 years old who had recovered from COVID-19. Sample: peripheral blood. V gene TRBV3-1 (or the pseudogene TRBV3-2) combines with J gene TRBJ2-5, with 7 bases aligning to TRBD2. CDR3 in DNA: TGTGCCAGCAGCTACCGATGGACTAGTAGGAAGGATGCCCAGTACTTC. Translating gives CASSYRWTSRKDAQYF.